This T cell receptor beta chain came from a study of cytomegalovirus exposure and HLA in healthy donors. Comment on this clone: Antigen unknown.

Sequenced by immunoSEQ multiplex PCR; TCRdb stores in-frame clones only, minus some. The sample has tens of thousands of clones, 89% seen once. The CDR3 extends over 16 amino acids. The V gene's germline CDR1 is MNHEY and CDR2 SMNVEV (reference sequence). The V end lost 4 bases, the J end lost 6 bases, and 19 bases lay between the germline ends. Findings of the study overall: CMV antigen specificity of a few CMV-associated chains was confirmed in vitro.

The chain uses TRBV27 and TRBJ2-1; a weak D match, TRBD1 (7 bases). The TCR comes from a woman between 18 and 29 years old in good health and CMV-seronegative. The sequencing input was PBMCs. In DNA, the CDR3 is TGTGCCAGCAGTTGGACTACAGGGGCTATGGTCAATGAGCAGTTCTTC. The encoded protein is CASSWTTGAMVNEQFF.